The 18 T cell receptor beta chains listed next were all sequenced from one sample in a study of T-cell reconstitution after alpha-beta-depleted transplantation in children. A library of TCRbeta sequences, prepared with unique molecular identifiers, was generated. From the PCR reads, TCRdb called clonotypes with MiXCR, one entry per CDR3 protein. This table has a few hundred thousand distinct CDR3 sequences, around two fifths appearing once. Specimen: PBMCs, collected before TCRalphabeta/CD19-depleted stem cell transplant. The receptor set was obtained from a girl aged 2 to 10 with aplastic anemia, due to receive a stem cell transplant.

V is TRBV5-1 and J is TRBJ1-1, with 10 nucleotides matching TRBD1. Trimming cost V 9 bases and J 0 bases; bases outside gene matches: 11. This CDR3 comprises 16 residues. CDR1 and CDR2 (germline): SGHRS, YFSETQ. CDR3 DNA: TGCGCCACCAAAGAGACAGGGGGCTCCTTGAACACTGAAGCTTTCTTT. Amino acid sequence: CATKETGGSLNTEAFF.

The chain links TRBV3-1 to TRBJ1-3; maybe TRBD1 (5 bases). V lost 4 bases, J lost 0 bases, and 10 bases lay in between. Per the germline V gene, CDR1 is LGHDT and CDR2 is YNNKEL (reference sequence). The CDR3 sequence is 15 residues long. The CDR3 DNA reads TGTGCCAGCAGCCCGATGGGGCTCTCTGGAAACACCATATATTTT. Translating it yields CASSPMGLSGNTIYF. Filled out from reference TRBV3-1 and TRBJ1-3, the complete variable domain reads DTAVSQTPKYLVTQMGNDKSIKCEQNLGHDTMYWYKQDSKKFLKIMFSYNNKELIINETVPNRFSPKSPDKAHLNLHINSLELGDSAVYFCASSPMGLSGNTIYFGEGSWLTVV.

The genes are TRBV6-2 or TRBV6-3 and TRBJ2-2; D is unresolved. Germline assignment: CDR1 MNHEY and CDR2 SVGEGT. Trimming left V 2 bases short and J 6 bases short, with 4 bases between. The CDR3 runs 12 residues. The CDR3 spells CASSYQAGELFF. For the CDR3, the DNA is TGTGCCAGCAGTTACCAGGCCGGGGAGCTGTTTTTT.

This clonotype was counted between two and nine times. V and J are TRBV10-1 and TRBJ2-3; TRBD1 might be the D (5 bases). The CDR3 sequence is 16 residues long. V lost 2 bases and J lost 2, with 14 bases in between. The V gene's germline CDR1 is WNHNN and CDR2 SYGVQD (reference sequence). CDR3 DNA sequence: TGCGCCAGCAGTGAGGTCGAGGACATGGACACAGATACGCAGTATTTT. It translates to CASSEVEDMDTDTQYF.

The chain is built from TRBV29-1 and TRBJ1-3, with TRBD1 matching 9 bases. Trimming at V came to 4 bases and at J to 0 bases, leaving 1 base not matched to a gene. This CDR3 contains 14 residues. The V gene's germline CDR1 is SQVTM and CDR2 ANQGSEA. The CDR3 nucleotides are TGCAGCGTTGCGACAGGGGGCTCTGGAAACACCATATATTTT. It codes for CSVATGGSGNTIYF.

The rearrangement uses TRBV29-1 and TRBJ2-5, with a possible D match to TRBD2 (6 bases). Trimming cost V 7 bases and J 7 bases, with 22 bases left between them. The CDR3 length is 14 residues. Germline V lookup: CDR1 SQVTM, CDR2 ANQGSEA. The CDR3, as DNA: TGCAGCGCGAGGGTGGGGACTGGCTCGGGGACCCAGTACTTC. This gives the protein CSARVGTGSGTQYF. Based on the CDR3 plus reference TRBV29-1 and TRBJ2-5, the full variable domain is SAVISQKPSRDICQRGTSLTIQCQVDSQVTMMFWYRQQPGQSLTLIATANQGSEATYESGFVIDKFPISRPNLTFSTLTVSNMSPEDSSIYLCSARVGTGSGTQYFGPGTRLLVL.

At least ten counts were recorded for this clonotype. This chain uses TRBV7-2 with TRBJ2-3, with TRBD2 matching over 10 bases. In germline, CDR1 is SGHTA, CDR2 FQGNSA. The CDR3 runs to 17 residues. Unmatched junction bases numbered 8, after V lost 1 base and J lost 4 bases. The CDR3 region is CASSLGASGSWADTQYF. As DNA, the CDR3 is TGTGCCAGCAGCTTAGGGGCTAGCGGGAGTTGGGCAGATACGCAGTATTTT.

The chain employs TRBV6-2 or TRBV6-3 and TRBJ2-5; a possible D gene is TRBD2 (6 bases). The CDR3 is 15 amino acids. The V and J ends lost 2 bases and 4 bases respectively, with 14 bases between them. The germline gives CDR1 MNHEY, CDR2 SVGEGT. The CDR3 here is CASSYGLADPETQYF. The CDR3 nucleotides are TGTGCCAGCAGTTACGGGTTAGCGGACCCAGAGACCCAGTACTTC.

V is TRBV24-1 and J is TRBJ1-4, with TRBD1 matching over 7 bases. The CDR3 contains 12 residues. Germline V CDR1 and CDR2: KGHDR, SFDVKD. V was clipped by 1 base and J by 12 bases; unmatched bases: 1. The CDR3 bases are TGTGCCACCAGTGATTTAGGACAGGAACTGTTTTTT. Its translation is CATSDLGQELFF.

The chain links TRBV29-1 to TRBJ2-7, with 10 bases matching TRBD1. The V segment lost 1 base and the J segment 4 bases; nucleotides outside the gene matches: 4. This CDR3 is 14 amino acids long. CDR1 and CDR2 (germline): SQVTM, ANQGSEA. CDR3 sequence reads: CSVEGTGGLYEQYF. CDR3 nucleotide sequence: TGCAGCGTTGAAGGGACAGGGGGTTTGTACGAGCAGTACTTC.

The chain has TRBV20-1 and TRBJ1-5; D may be TRBD1 (6 bases). The germline V and J ends were trimmed by 3 bases and 1 base, with 16 bases remaining between them. Looked up from germline, CDR1 is DFQATT and CDR2 is SNEGSKA (reference sequence). The CDR3 extends over 16 amino acids. The CDR3 region has the DNA TGCAGTGCTAGTAGGCCGGGGGCGAGGAGCAATCAGCCCCAGCATTTT. Amino acids: CSASRPGARSNQPQHF.

This clonotype was recorded many times. This rearrangement joins TRBV29-1 to TRBJ2-1, with 9 bases that match TRBD2. J was trimmed by 1 base and V by 6 bases; bases with no gene match: 10. The germline V gene has CDR1 SQVTM and CDR2 ANQGSEA. The CDR3 contains 16 residues. The DNA for the CDR3 is TGCAGCGTGACTAGCGGCCAAGGAGGATCCTACAATGAGCAGTTCTTC. Translation gives CSVTSGQGGSYNEQFF.

Ten or more counts support this clonotype. The chain is built from TRBV7-9 and TRBJ2-1; a possible D gene is TRBD2 (5 bases). The CDR3 totals 15 residues. Germline assignment: CDR1 SEHNR and CDR2 FQNEAQ (reference sequence). V lost 2 bases, J lost 7 bases, and 15 bases lay in between. The CDR3 region is CASSLSEAVGNEQFF. The DNA of the CDR3 is TGTGCCAGCAGCTTATCTGAAGCGGTGGGTAATGAGCAGTTCTTC.

This clonotype was counted at least ten times. This sequence joins TRBV25-1 and TRBJ2-7; 15 positions match TRBD2. Germline-derived CDR1 and CDR2 are MGHDK and SYGVNS. V trimming: 3 bases; J trimming: 3 bases; junction bases outside the gene matches: 3. The CDR3 length is 16 residues. The CDR3 region is CASSDPGLAGGYEQYF. The CDR3 DNA reads TGTGCCAGCAGTGATCCGGGACTAGCGGGAGGCTACGAGCAGTACTTC.

The chain joins TRBV7-9 to TRBJ2-5, with D maybe TRBD2 (6 bases). Trimming cost V 1 base and J 1 base, with 10 bases left between them. The CDR3 has 15 residues. Germline V gene lookup returns CDR1 SEHNR and CDR2 FQNEAQ (reference sequence). CDR3 amino acids: CASSLGRGAQETQYF. The CDR3 bases are TGTGCCAGCAGCTTAGGGAGGGGAGCCCAAGAGACCCAGTACTTC.

The chain recombines TRBV7-9 with TRBJ2-2; a weak D match, TRBD1 (5 bases). The CDR3 sequence is 14 residues long. The V and J ends lost 8 bases and 5 bases respectively, with 15 bases between them. Germline CDR1 is SEHNR and CDR2 is FQNEAQ (reference sequence). The CDR3 coding sequence is TGTGCCAGCGATCGATTCAGGGAAACCGGGGAGCTGTTTTTT. Translation: CASDRFRETGELFF.

The chain carries TRBV5-1 and TRBJ2-5; D is perhaps TRBD1 or TRBD2 (7 bases each). The CDR3 has 16 residues. Germline CDR1 and CDR2: SGHRS and YFSETQ. Trimming pared 4 bases from V and 5 bases from J, leaving 21 bases between. The CDR3 DNA follows: TGCGCCAGCAGCACCCAGACAGGGAGCGGGACGGAGACCCAGTACTTC. It codes for CASSTQTGSGTETQYF.

Many counts were recorded for this clonotype. The CDR3 is CASSSIAGGTSEGQFF. CDR3 sequence (DNA): TGTGCCAGCAGCTCAATAGCGGGAGGGACGTCAGAAGGGCAGTTCTTC. The chain combines TRBV11-2 with TRBJ2-1; 11 bases map to TRBD2. CDR3 length: 16 amino acids. J was trimmed by 12 bases and V by 4 bases; bases with no gene match: 14. Germline V CDR1 and CDR2: SGHAT, FQNNGV.